This TCR beta chain was sequenced during a study of T-cell memory formation after mild COVID-19. Study information: Most TCR clusters belonged to a single donor. Whole-study findings and limits: Later expanders leaned CD4+, whereas day 15 to 85 contracting clones were balanced CD4/CD8.

This clonotype turned up a few times. Its specificity is not known. Germline lookup yields CDR1 MNHEY and CDR2 SVGAGI. The CDR3 runs 13 residues. Trimming at V came to 3 bases and at J to 6 bases, leaving 3 bases not matched to a gene. The TCR alpha and TCR beta cDNA libraries, bearing sample barcodes and UMIs, were generated by 5'RACE using constant-segment primers. In TCRdb, the 5' RACE reads were re-called with MiXCR into one record per CDR3 protein. Of some 57,000 distinct CDR3 sequences listed, 10% to 15% are singletons. The chain carries TRBV6-5 and TRBJ2-5, with TRBD2 identical over 8 bases. This TCR came from a man aged 18-30 years who had mild COVID-19 (a few samples of this study predate the infection). Cell type and time point are not known. Sequencing was performed on PBMCs or a T cell subset sorted from them (not recorded which). Here the CDR3 DNA reads TGTGCCAGCAGTTATTCGGGGGGGAAGACCCAGTACTTC. The encoded protein is CASSYSGGKTQYF.